The 24 T cell receptor beta chains in this list originate from one sample, sequenced in a study of cytomegalovirus exposure and HLA in healthy donors. Assay: immunoSEQ multiplex PCR; the TCRdb copy retains only in-frame clones and omits some. The table records about 130,000 clones, just under 90% of them present only once. The sequencing input was PBMCs. These receptors all stem from a woman in her thirties in good health and CMV-seropositive.

V is TRBV29-1 and J is TRBJ2-5, with D perhaps matching TRBD2 (6 bases). V dropped 2 bases and J dropped 5 bases, with 12 bases sitting between them. CDR1 is SQVTM and CDR2 is ANQGSEA in the germline V gene. This CDR3 is 13 amino acids long. The CDR3 bases are TGCAGCGTTGAACCCTGGGGGGAGGAGACCCAGTACTTC. This sequence encodes CSVEPWGEETQYF.

The chain combines TRBV7-9 with TRBJ2-2; D unclear. Per germline, CDR1 SEHNR and CDR2 FQNEAQ (reference sequence). V was shortened by 0 bases and J by 0 bases, with 17 bases between the two germline ends. The CDR3 is 19 residues long. The CDR3 reads CASSLAFRGSFANTGELFF. In nucleotides, the CDR3 is TGTGCCAGCAGCTTAGCGTTTCGCGGCTCGTTCGCGAACACCGGGGAGCTGTTTTTT.

The chain couples TRBV15 to TRBJ2-7, with 11 bases that match TRBD1. After removal of 8 bases from V and 1 base from J, the junction contained 1 base not matched to a gene. CDR1 and CDR2 from the germline V gene are LNHNV and YYDKDF (reference sequence). The CDR3 contains 13 residues. CDR3 nucleotide sequence: TGTGCCACCGGGACAGGGGGTTCCTACGAGCAGTACTTC. It encodes CATGTGGSYEQYF. Using reference TRBV15 and TRBJ2-7 for the parts outside the CDR3, the full variable domain is DAMVIQNPRYQVTQFGKPVTLSCSQTLNHNVMYWYQQKSSQAPKLLFHYYDKDFNNEADTPDNFQSRRPNTSFCFLDIRSPGLGDTAMYLCATGTGGSYEQYFGPGTRLTVT.

V usage is TRBV2 and J usage is TRBJ2-5, with 9 bases fitting TRBD1. This CDR3 spans 16 amino acids. V shed 8 bases, J shed 5 bases, and the junction held 15 bases outside the gene matches. The V gene's germline CDR1 is SNHLY and CDR2 FYNNEI. The CDR3 reads CASPILQGAHVETQYF. In DNA, the CDR3 is TGTGCCAGCCCCATTTTACAGGGGGCGCATGTGGAGACCCAGTACTTC.

The chain is built from TRBV5-1 and TRBJ2-5, with 11 bases lining up with TRBD2. The germline V gene encodes CDR1 SGHRS and CDR2 YFSETQ. CDR3 length equals 15 residues. V was clipped by 2 bases and J by 4 bases; unmatched bases: 4. In DNA form, the CDR3 reads TGCGCCAGCAGCTTTTCCGGGACTAGCGGAGAGACCCAGTACTTC. The encoded protein is CASSFSGTSGETQYF.

The chain is built from TRBV9 and TRBJ1-1; D uncertain. Germline CDR1 is SGDLS and CDR2 is YYNGEE. The CDR3 spans 15 residues. V lost 3 bases to trimming and J lost 0 bases, with 12 bases between them. CDR3 loop: CASSDTEIMNTEAFF. CDR3 nucleotide sequence: TGTGCCAGCAGCGACACAGAGATTATGAACACTGAAGCTTTCTTT.

V and J are TRBV23-1 and TRBJ1-1; 7 bases are a match to TRBD1. TRBV23-1 is given ORF status, its function remaining uncertain. V was pared by 4 bases and J by 2 bases, with 19 bases of the junction left unmatched. This CDR3 has 19 amino acids. The DNA of the CDR3 is TGCGCCAGCAGTCGATCGATCCCCAAGCCGACAGGGATTAACACTGAAGCTTTCTTT. This translates into CASSRSIPKPTGINTEAFF.

This rearrangement joins TRBV5-1 to TRBJ2-7; a possible D gene is TRBD1 (5 bases). Germline V CDR1 and CDR2: SGHRS, YFSETQ. Trimming left V 0 bases short and J 2 bases short, with 6 bases between. The CDR3 totals 13 residues. The CDR3 DNA reads TGCGCCAGCAGCTTGGCGGACACCTACGAGCAGTACTTC. Protein: CASSLADTYEQYF.

The chain carries TRBV5-6 and TRBJ1-1, with unresolved D. CDR3 length: 11 residues. Germline lookup yields CDR1 SGHDT and CDR2 YYEEEE. V lost 5 bases, J lost 2 bases, and 4 bases lay in between. CDR3 amino acids: CASSLNTEAFF. The CDR3 DNA follows: TGTGCCAGCAGTTTAAACACTGAAGCTTTCTTT.

This clone was detected once. This chain uses TRBV7-2 with TRBJ1-1, with a weak D call TRBD1 (6 bases). This CDR3 has 13 residues. The ends were cut back, 2 bases at V and 3 bases at J, with 7 bases in the middle. Germline CDR1 is SGHTA and CDR2 is FQGNSA. Here the CDR3 DNA reads TGTGCCAGCAGCTTAAACAGGGACACTGAAGCTTTCTTT. It codes for CASSLNRDTEAFF. Looking up the rest from reference TRBV7-2 and TRBJ1-1 gives the full variable domain: GAGVSQSPSNKVTEKGKDVELRCDPISGHTALYWYRQSLGQGLEFLIYFQGNSAPDKSGLPSDRFSAERTGGSVSTLTIQRTQQEDSAVYLCASSLNRDTEAFFGQGTRLTVV.

The sample holds one count of this clone. The rearrangement uses TRBV4-1 and TRBJ2-7; D might be TRBD1 (5 bases). CDR1 and CDR2 from the germline V gene are MGHRA and YSYEKL. The CDR3 is 15 residues long. V was shortened by 4 bases and J by 5 bases, with 18 bases between the two germline ends. The CDR3 sequence is CASSPGKDIPHEQYF. As DNA, the CDR3 is TGCGCCAGCAGCCCAGGCAAGGACATCCCCCACGAGCAGTACTTC.

The V call is TRBV6-5, the J call TRBJ2-3; 9 bases match TRBD2. The trim removed 5 bases at V and 2 bases at J, leaving 5 bases unmatched. Germline CDR1 reads MNHEY; CDR2 reads SVGAGI. The CDR3 runs to 15 residues. In DNA form, the CDR3 reads TGTGCCAGCAGTCTTAGCGGGGGTATCACAGATACGCAGTATTTT. Translated, it gives CASSLSGGITDTQYF.

CDR3 DNA sequence: TGCGCCAGCAGCCCCCCCAGGGGAGACCAAGAGACCCAGTACTTC. The encoded protein is CASSPPRGDQETQYF. The V and J genes are TRBV5-1 and TRBJ2-5; D might be TRBD1 (6 bases). The V end lost 4 bases, the J end lost 0 bases, and 13 bases lay between the germline ends. Germline loops: CDR1 SGHRS, CDR2 YFSETQ. CDR3 size: 15 residues.

The chain recombines TRBV6-6 with TRBJ2-3; 7 bases match TRBD2. V dropped 5 bases and J dropped 4; count of bases not matched to a gene: 9. The length of the CDR3 is 15 residues. CDR1 and CDR2 (germline): MNHNY, SVGAGI (reference sequence). Here the CDR3 reads CASSDVGLVPDTQYF. Written as DNA, the CDR3 is TGTGCCAGCAGTGACGTCGGACTAGTCCCAGATACGCAGTATTTT.

The J gene is TRBJ2-2, the V gene TRBV15; 10 nucleotides align to TRBD1. The J segment lost 6 bases and the V segment lost 4 bases, leaving 8 bases of the junction unmatched. Germline CDR1 is LNHNV and CDR2 is YYDKDF (reference sequence). The CDR3 covers 16 residues. CDR3 nucleotides: TGTGCCACCAGCACCTGGGACAGGGGTATGGCCGGGGAGCTGTTTTTT. This encodes CATSTWDRGMAGELFF.

The chain is built from TRBV18 and TRBJ1-3; a possible D gene is TRBD1 (5 bases). Germline V gene lookup returns CDR1 KGHSH and CDR2 LQKENI. V was cut by 3 bases and J by 8 bases, with 20 bases left in between. CDR3 length: 16 amino acids. CDR3 in amino acids: CASSPYRTGSIHTIYF. The CDR3 DNA reads TGTGCCAGCTCACCCTATCGCACAGGATCAATACACACCATATATTTT.

This chain joins TRBV4-1 and TRBJ1-2; no clear D. V was trimmed by 4 bases and J by 9 bases, leaving 24 bases between them. CDR1 and CDR2 from the germline V gene are MGHRA and YSYEKL. The CDR3 contains 16 residues. CDR3 nucleotide sequence: TGCGCCAGCAGCCCACCCTCCGTTGAGCCTTCGTTGAGCTACACCTTC. It translates to CASSPPSVEPSLSYTF.

The rearrangement links TRBV6-1 to TRBJ1-5; D call uncertain. Germline V CDR1 and CDR2: MNHNS, SASEGT. This CDR3 region has 14 residues. V was clipped by 3 bases and J by 6 bases, with 12 bases between them. CDR3 loop: CASSDFRVGQPQHF. The CDR3 nucleotides read TGTGCCAGCAGTGATTTCCGGGTGGGTCAGCCCCAGCATTTT.

In DNA, the CDR3 is TGTGCCACTACCGGGACAGATAATTCACCCCTCCACTTT. This encodes CATTGTDNSPLHF. The chain recombines TRBV28 with TRBJ1-6; 7 bases fit TRBD1. CDR1 and CDR2 from the germline V gene are MDHEN and SYDVKM. The CDR3 runs to 13 residues. V shed 10 bases, J shed 5 bases, and the junction held 5 bases outside the gene matches.

The chain is built from TRBV4-1 and TRBJ2-1; D is unclear. The V and J ends lost 0 bases and 6 bases respectively, with 15 bases between them. This CDR3 region has 16 residues. The germline CDR1 and CDR2 sequences are MGHRA and YSYEKL. The CDR3 coding sequence is TGCGCCAGCAGCCAAGAAGAGGTACTCCCTACCAATGAGCAGTTCTTC. Its protein product is CASSQEEVLPTNEQFF.

The J gene is TRBJ2-7, the V gene TRBV5-1, with 9 bases identical to TRBD2. Germline CDR1 and CDR2: SGHRS and YFSETQ. Trimming cost V 3 bases and J 4 bases; bases outside gene matches: 2. The CDR3 totals 13 residues. The CDR3 DNA follows: TGCGCCAGCAGCTACGGACTAGCGTACGAGCAGTACTTC. It yields the protein CASSYGLAYEQYF.

V usage is TRBV28 and J usage is TRBJ1-1; 9 bases align to TRBD1. The germline gives CDR1 MDHEN, CDR2 SYDVKM. The length of the CDR3 is 15 residues. Germline trimming cut 2 bases from V and 9 bases from J; bases unmatched to any gene: 10. CDR3 residues: CASSLTSGTGRQAFF. The CDR3 coding sequence is TGTGCCAGCAGTTTAACTTCCGGGACAGGGCGACAAGCTTTCTTT.

The chain has TRBV7-3 and TRBJ2-1; D is undetermined. With 4 bases removed from V and 5 bases from J, the gap between germline ends came to 15 bases. CDR3 size: 15 residues. Germline V gene data show CDR1 as SGHTA and CDR2 as FQGTGA. The CDR3 DNA reads as TGTGCCAGCAGCTATACTCACCGGTTACACAATGAGCAGTTCTTC. It yields the protein CASSYTHRLHNEQFF.

V gene TRBV7-8 combines with J gene TRBJ1-4, with unresolved D. Trimming removed 2 bases at V and 8 bases at J, with 15 bases between. CDR1 and CDR2 (germline): SGHVS, FQNEAQ. The CDR3 is 15 amino acids. The CDR3 loop is CASSLTALSWEKLFF. The CDR3 DNA is TGTGCCAGCAGCTTAACAGCTCTTTCCTGGGAAAAACTGTTTTTT.